The 22 T cell receptor beta chains given below trace back to one sample, sequenced in a study of cytomegalovirus exposure and HLA in healthy donors. 60 Vbeta and 13 Jbeta primers were used in PCR. TCRdb's copy holds only in-frame clones and misses some; the assay was immunoSEQ multiplex PCR. The table records some 150,000 clones, around 85% of them present only once. The sample was PBMCs. Receptors originate from a man aged 40-50 years in good health and CMV-seropositive.

The V gene is TRBV5-6, the J gene TRBJ2-7; tentative D call: TRBD2 (6 bases). This CDR3 comprises 16 residues. Trimming removed 4 bases from V and 0 bases from J, with 17 bases in between. CDR1 and CDR2 (germline): SGHDT, YYEEEE. The CDR3 bases are TGTGCCAGCAGCCCTGGTGTAGCGGAGATCTCCTACGAGCAGTACTTC. This sequence encodes CASSPGVAEISYEQYF.

The rearrangement joins TRBV6-5 to TRBJ2-2; maybe TRBD2 (5 bases). Germline CDR1 MNHEY, CDR2 SVGAGI. This CDR3 is built from 13 residues. V lost 2 bases and J 8 bases, leaving 9 bases between the germline ends. This CDR3 is CASSYRPGGELFF. For the CDR3, the DNA is TGTGCCAGCAGTTACAGGCCGGGGGGGGAGCTGTTTTTT.

The V and J genes are TRBV27 and TRBJ1-1; a possible D gene is TRBD1 (6 bases). The ends were cut back, 1 base at V and 11 bases at J, with 23 bases in the middle. This CDR3 contains 16 residues. Germline loops: CDR1 MNHEY, CDR2 SMNVEV (reference sequence). The CDR3 bases are TGTGCCAGCAGTTTATTGGGAGGGGGAATCGGGGGTGGGGCTTTCTTT. It specifies CASSLLGGGIGGGAFF.

The CDR3 loop is CAWSLTGVYGYTF. CDR3 sequence (DNA): TGTGCCTGGAGTCTCACAGGGGTGTATGGCTACACCTTC. The chain has TRBV30 and TRBJ1-2, with 7 bases matching TRBD1. This CDR3 region has 13 residues. Germline CDR1 and CDR2: GTSNPN and SVGIG (reference sequence). The V segment lost 2 bases and the J segment 5 bases; nucleotides outside the gene matches: 5.

Written as DNA, the CDR3 is TGTGCCAGCAGTTTTCGGGGGGGCACTGAAGCTTTCTTT. It translates to CASSFRGGTEAFF. V and J are TRBV6-5 and TRBJ1-1; a possible D gene is TRBD1 (5 bases). The CDR3 is 13 residues long. Germline-derived CDR1 and CDR2 are MNHEY and SVGAGI. V lost 4 bases, J lost 4 bases, and 10 bases lay in between.

About this clone: Germline and junction disagree at one end, which may indicate a read error. The chain uses TRBV5-6 and TRBJ1-1; D is ambiguous. The CDR3 contains 13 residues. Germline V CDR1 and CDR2: SGHDT, YYEEEE. The CDR3 DNA follows: TGTGCCAGCAGCTGGGCCTCGAACACTGAATCTTTCTTT. As protein: CASSWASNTESFF.

The chain uses TRBV10-3 and TRBJ2-7; 11 nucleotides line up with TRBD1. The CDR3 loop spans 14 amino acids. Germline CDR1 is ENHRY and CDR2 is SYGVKD. With V trimmed by 5 bases and J by 13 bases, 13 bases remained unmatched. CDR3 in amino acids: CAISTPGQGVAGYF. In nucleotides, the CDR3 is TGTGCCATCAGTACTCCGGGACAGGGGGTTGCGGGATACTTC.

CDR3: CASRGQGRPLHF. The CDR3 nucleotides read TGTGCCAGCAGAGGACAGGGAAGGCCCCTCCACTTT. The chain carries TRBV28 and TRBJ1-6, with TRBD1 identical over 8 bases. J was trimmed by 13 bases and V by 6 bases; bases with no gene match: 5. CDR1 is MDHEN and CDR2 is SYDVKM in the germline V gene. CDR3 length equals 12 residues.

The chain links TRBV5-1 to TRBJ2-7, with 8 nucleotides matching TRBD2. With V trimmed by 7 bases and J by 4 bases, 13 bases remained unmatched. This CDR3 has 15 residues. CDR1 and CDR2 (germline): SGHRS, YFSETQ. The CDR3, as DNA: TGCGCCAGCTGCCAAGGTCTAGCGGGCCCTTACGAGCAGTACTTC. It is translated as CASCQGLAGPYEQYF.

The J gene is TRBJ2-5, the V gene TRBV4-1; D is ambiguous. Deletions cut 1 base from V and 9 bases from J, with 12 bases between. Germline V gene data show CDR1 as MGHRA and CDR2 as YSYEKL. The CDR3 consists of 13 residues. The CDR3 here is CASSQGSKTAQYF. In DNA, the CDR3 is TGCGCCAGCAGCCAAGGGAGTAAGACGGCCCAGTACTTC.

This chain joins TRBV9 and TRBJ2-1; D may be TRBD2 (6 bases). From germline, CDR1 is SGDLS and CDR2 YYNGEE. The CDR3 consists of 14 residues. V lost 4 bases to trimming and J lost 8 bases, with 16 bases between them. DNA of the CDR3: TGTGCCAGCAGCTCTCGGGGGTTGGTGGATGAGCAGTTCTTC. It codes for CASSSRGLVDEQFF.

The rearrangement joins TRBV6-5 to TRBJ1-6; maybe TRBD1 (6 bases). CDR1 MNHEY and CDR2 SVGAGI come from the germline V gene. This CDR3 has 16 residues. Trimming took 0 bases from V and 7 from J, leaving 13 bases between them. CDR3 DNA sequence: TGTGCCAGCAGTTACTCGAGGGGGAGGGACAATTCACCCCTCCACTTT. Translated: CASSYSRGRDNSPLHF.

The chain has TRBV9 and TRBJ2-5, with D perhaps matching TRBD1 (6 bases). The J call may be mistaken, given a closer DNA end match to TRBJ2-7. The CDR3 extends over 14 amino acids. Germline V gene data show CDR1 as SGDLS and CDR2 as YYNGEE. The DNA of the CDR3 is TGTGCCAGCAGCGTAGGGCAGGGGACCTACGAGCAGTACTTC. Translation: CASSVGQGTYEQYF.

The chain joins TRBV11-2 to TRBJ2-5; D is unresolved. Trimming pared 3 bases from V and 3 bases from J, leaving 8 bases between. The CDR3 has 13 amino acids. Germline values: CDR1 SGHAT, CDR2 FQNNGV. CDR3 in amino acids: CASSFVREETQYF. DNA of the CDR3: TGTGCCAGCAGCTTCGTACGGGAAGAGACCCAGTACTTC.

V usage is TRBV6-1 and J usage is TRBJ2-1; TRBD2 might be the D (6 bases). This CDR3 contains 16 residues. Trimming left V 3 bases short and J 0 bases short, with 12 bases between. Germline V lookup: CDR1 MNHNS, CDR2 SASEGT. CDR3: CASSDLAESSYNEQFF. As DNA, the CDR3 is TGTGCCAGCAGTGATTTAGCGGAGAGCTCCTACAATGAGCAGTTCTTC.

This clone was found once. The chain carries TRBV5-6 and TRBJ2-4; D is perhaps TRBD1 (6 bases). Trimming removed 4 bases at V and 8 bases at J, with 13 bases between. This CDR3 comprises 13 residues. Germline V gives CDR1 SGHDT, CDR2 YYEEEE. Here the CDR3 reads CASSPPQGHIQYF. The CDR3 region has the DNA TGTGCCAGCAGCCCGCCACAGGGACACATTCAGTACTTC.

This chain connects TRBV27 to TRBJ2-1; 11 positions match TRBD1. With V trimmed by 5 bases and J by 3 bases, 12 bases remained unmatched. The CDR3 is 18 amino acids. Germline lookup yields CDR1 MNHEY and CDR2 SMNVEV (reference sequence). Here the CDR3 reads CASSKRHGQGAFYNEQFF. The CDR3 DNA reads as TGTGCCAGCAGTAAACGACACGGACAGGGGGCGTTCTACAATGAGCAGTTCTTC.

The genes are TRBV9 and TRBJ2-1, with 7 bases that match TRBD2. V lost 4 bases to trimming and J lost 0 bases; unmatched junction nucleotides: 4. This CDR3 region has 15 residues. CDR1 and CDR2 (germline): SGDLS, YYNGEE. Here the CDR3 reads CASSSGGSSYNEQFF. As DNA, the CDR3 is TGTGCCAGCAGCTCCGGGGGGAGCTCCTACAATGAGCAGTTCTTC.

This chain connects TRBV7-2 to TRBJ1-2, with 9 bases lining up with TRBD1. Trimming took 6 bases from V and 5 from J; bases not matched to a gene: 4. Germline-derived CDR1 and CDR2 are SGHTA and FQGNSA. The CDR3 extends over 13 amino acids. The CDR3 loop reads CASSPDRGYGYTF. CDR3 coding DNA: TGTGCCAGCAGTCCGGACAGGGGTTATGGCTACACCTTC.

V gene TRBV14 combines with J gene TRBJ1-1; no reliable D call. This CDR3 contains 15 residues. The V gene lost 5 bases and the J gene lost 1 base, with 14 bases spanning the gap. The germline V gene encodes CDR1 SGHDN and CDR2 FVKESK. The CDR3 DNA follows: TGTGCCAGCAGCAAAAGACAATTTTGGAACACTGAAGCTTTCTTT. Its translation: CASSKRQFWNTEAFF. The full variable domain, rest sourced from reference TRBV14 and TRBJ1-1, is EAGVTQFPSHSVIEKGQTVTLRCDPISGHDNLYWYRRVMGKEIKFLLHFVKESKQDESGMPNNRFLAERTGGTYSTLKVQPAELEDSGVYFCASSKRQFWNTEAFFGQGTRLTVV.

This rearrangement joins TRBV6-5 to TRBJ1-2; tentatively, D is TRBD1 (6 bases). This CDR3 spans 13 amino acids. Germline V CDR1 and CDR2: MNHEY, SVGAGI. V lost 5 bases and J lost 7, with 14 bases in between. The CDR3 nucleotides read TGTGCCAGCAGTGGACAGCCAAACGGTGGCTACACCTTC. It specifies CASSGQPNGGYTF.

This clone was recorded once. This sequence joins TRBV11-2 and TRBJ1-2, with D possibly matching TRBD1 (5 bases). Germline-derived CDR1 and CDR2 are SGHAT and FQNNGV. Deletions cut 2 bases from V and 3 bases from J, with 10 bases between. The CDR3 loop spans 14 amino acids. CDR3 nucleotides: TGTGCCAGCAGCTTAACGGGGGAACACTATGGCTACACCTTC. Residues: CASSLTGEHYGYTF.